One sample yielded the 21 T cell receptor beta chains listed below, sequenced in a study of Ad26.COV2.S vaccination and SARS-CoV-2 variants. Generated by immunoSEQ multiplex PCR, the TCRdb table keeps only in-frame clones and is missing some. The data contain about 420,000 clones, more than 75% of them seen just once; the ten biggest clones take up 3.6%. Described treatment: 15 to 20 received Ad26.COV2.S at low or high dose, single or two shots; about 5 received placebo; per-sample allocation not given. On day 63 after the first injection, vaccine and placebo recipients gave samples. The sequencing here drew on peripheral blood, taken in a trial of Ad26.COV2.S vaccine versus placebo. These receptor sequences come from a person between 18 and 59 years old who received the Ad26.COV2.S COVID-19 vaccine or a placebo.

This clone was recorded once. The chain recombines TRBV7-2 with TRBJ2-7, with D possibly TRBD2 on 5 matching bases. CDR1 SGHTA and CDR2 FQGNSA come from the germline V gene. This CDR3 is built from 13 residues. V dropped 4 bases and J dropped 7 bases, with 14 bases sitting between them. The CDR3 sequence: CASSSRGFGEQYF. DNA of the CDR3: TGTGCCAGCAGCTCCCGAGGGTTTGGGGAGCAGTACTTC.

This chain joins TRBV30 and TRBJ2-3; D uncertain. The CDR3 contains 14 residues. Trimming left V 1 base short and J 0 bases short, with 8 bases between. Per germline, CDR1 GTSNPN and CDR2 SVGIG (reference sequence). The CDR3 region is CAWSALVSTDTQYF. CDR3 nucleotides: TGTGCCTGGAGTGCCCTAGTAAGCACAGATACGCAGTATTTT.

The J gene is TRBJ2-7, the V gene TRBV5-6; D unclear. Germline V lookup: CDR1 SGHDT, CDR2 YYEEEE. V lost 4 bases, J lost 5 bases, and 13 bases lay in between. The CDR3 is made up of 13 amino acids. CDR3 region: CASSLFYFDEQYF. The CDR3 DNA reads as TGTGCCAGCAGCCTCTTTTATTTCGACGAGCAGTACTTC.

This chain connects TRBV12-5 to TRBJ1-2, with 10 positions matching TRBD1. V lost 4 bases to trimming and J lost 2 bases; unmatched junction nucleotides: 7. The CDR3 runs to 16 residues. From germline, CDR1 is LGHNT and CDR2 FRNRAP. The CDR3 sequence is CASGSYPGQGNYGYTF. The CDR3 bases are TGTGCTAGTGGTTCCTATCCGGGACAGGGGAACTATGGCTACACCTTC.

The V call is TRBV4-3, the J call TRBJ1-4; 9 bases map to TRBD1. Germline V gene data show CDR1 as LGHNA and CDR2 as YSLEER. This CDR3 is built from 17 residues. The V segment lost 3 bases and the J segment 3 bases; nucleotides outside the gene matches: 8. This chain's CDR3 is CASSHRDRGKSNEKLFF. In nucleotides, the CDR3 is TGCGCCAGCAGCCACCGCGACAGGGGGAAGTCTAATGAAAAACTGTTTTTT.

This clone appeared once. V is TRBV28 and J is TRBJ2-7; 10 bases map to TRBD1. Germline V lookup: CDR1 MDHEN, CDR2 SYDVKM. V was pared by 5 bases and J by 4 bases, with 8 bases of the junction left unmatched. This CDR3 is 15 amino acids long. The CDR3 protein is CASSPPGQGNYEQYF. The CDR3 DNA is TGTGCCAGCAGTCCACCGGGACAGGGGAATTACGAGCAGTACTTC.

The chain couples TRBV9 to TRBJ2-2; TRBD1 matches at 7 bases. This CDR3 comprises 15 residues. Germline V gene data show CDR1 as SGDLS and CDR2 as YYNGEE. V was pared by 4 bases and J by 4 bases, with 7 bases of the junction left unmatched. The CDR3 reads CASSTRQGPTGELFF. For the CDR3, the DNA is TGTGCCAGCAGCACTAGACAGGGCCCCACCGGGGAGCTGTTTTTT.

This clone occurred a few times. The V call is TRBV2, the J call TRBJ2-2; D assignment may be TRBD1 or TRBD2 (6 bases each). Germline CDR1 reads SNHLY; CDR2 reads FYNNEI. CDR3 length: 14 residues. V was shortened by 6 bases and J by 3 bases, with 11 bases between the two germline ends. The CDR3 here is CASSDRGDTGELFF. CDR3 sequence (DNA): TGTGCCAGCAGCGATAGGGGGGACACCGGGGAGCTGTTTTTT.

V gene TRBV24-1 combines with J gene TRBJ2-5, with 9 positions matching TRBD1. V shed 4 bases and J 6 bases; nucleotides not matched to a gene: 11. CDR1 is KGHDR and CDR2 is SFDVKD in the germline V gene. The length of the CDR3 is 16 residues. The CDR3 loop is CATSETGTGLRKTQYF. DNA for the CDR3: TGTGCCACCAGTGAAACCGGGACAGGGTTGAGAAAGACCCAGTACTTC.

The genes are TRBV7-2 and TRBJ1-6, with D perhaps matching TRBD1 (5 bases). The CDR3 is 14 residues long. Looked up from germline, CDR1 is SGHTA and CDR2 is FQGNSA. Trimming shortened V by 2 bases and J by 10 bases, and 12 bases separated the two germline ends. Here the CDR3 DNA reads TGTGCCAGCAGCTTAAGTCAGGGTAACTCACCCCTCCACTTT. This gives the protein CASSLSQGNSPLHF.

The chain recombines TRBV6-6 with TRBJ1-2, with 8 nucleotides matching TRBD1. The CDR3 is made up of 24 amino acids. Germline loops: CDR1 MNHNY, CDR2 SVGAGI (reference sequence). V lost 5 bases to trimming and J lost 4 bases; unmatched junction nucleotides: 36. The CDR3 DNA is TGTGCCAGCAGTCAGCTAAGGACAGGGCTTTTGAACTCGTTGATGGGCAGGGAAATCTATGGCTACACCTTC. Translation gives CASSQLRTGLLNSLMGREIYGYTF.

V and J are TRBV28 and TRBJ2-1; TRBD1 matches 9 bases. CDR1 MDHEN and CDR2 SYDVKM come from the germline V gene. V lost 3 bases and J lost 7; bases outside the gene matches: 4. The CDR3 length is 14 residues. The CDR3 spells CASSFTGGMNEQFF. The CDR3 DNA reads as TGTGCCAGCAGTTTCACAGGGGGCATGAATGAGCAGTTCTTC.

The V gene is TRBV7-9, the J gene TRBJ2-4; D possibly corresponds to TRBD2 (6 bases). Trimming took 7 bases from V and 1 from J, leaving 17 bases between them. Germline CDR1 reads SEHNR; CDR2 reads FQNEAQ (reference sequence). The length of the CDR3 is 16 residues. This chain's CDR3 is CASTPSGGLAKNIQYF. The CDR3 bases are TGTGCCAGCACCCCCTCCGGGGGACTTGCCAAAAACATTCAGTACTTC. The full variable domain, rest sourced from reference TRBV7-9 and TRBJ2-4, is DTGVSQNPRHKITKRGQNVTFRCDPISEHNRLYWYRQTLGQGPEFLTYFQNEAQLEKSRLLSDRFSAERPKGSFSTLEIQRTEQGDSAMYLCASTPSGGLAKNIQYFGAGTRLSVL.

Only one count was recorded for this clone. This chain uses TRBV7-2 with TRBJ2-5; D gene unclear. Germline V gene lookup returns CDR1 SGHTA and CDR2 FQGNSA. The ends were cut back, 1 base at V and 2 bases at J, with 8 bases in the middle. The CDR3 consists of 14 residues. The CDR3 loop reads CASSLGGRQETQYF. The CDR3 DNA reads as TGTGCCAGCAGCTTAGGAGGCAGGCAAGAGACCCAGTACTTC.

This chain uses TRBV19 with TRBJ2-7; 7 bases line up with TRBD2. CDR1 LNHDA and CDR2 SQIVND come from the germline V gene (reference sequence). V lost 8 bases and J lost 0; bases outside the gene matches: 7. The CDR3 length is 14 residues. The CDR3: CASSSGAFSYEQYF. In nucleotides, the CDR3 is TGTGCCAGTTCCAGCGGGGCCTTCTCCTACGAGCAGTACTTC.

The genes are TRBV29-1 and TRBJ1-4; D gene uncertain. The germline V gene has CDR1 SQVTM and CDR2 ANQGSEA. The V gene lost 4 bases and the J gene lost 3 bases, with 12 bases spanning the gap. The CDR3 runs to 14 residues. The CDR3 loop is CSVAIREANEKLFF. The DNA of the CDR3 is TGCAGCGTTGCGATAAGAGAAGCTAATGAAAAACTGTTTTTT.

This clone was counted a single time. The genes are TRBV10-3 and TRBJ2-1, with 10 bases lining up with TRBD2. V lost 11 bases, J lost 9 bases, and 16 bases stayed unmatched. The CDR3 contains 15 residues. The germline gives CDR1 ENHRY, CDR2 SYGVKD. The CDR3 protein is CASRLGLAGEGEQFF. The CDR3 DNA is TGTGCCTCGAGGTTGGGGCTAGCGGGGGAGGGTGAGCAGTTCTTC.

The chain links TRBV3-1 (or the pseudogene TRBV3-2) to TRBJ1-1, with TRBD1 matching over 11 bases. V gave up 4 bases and J gave up 3 bases; unmatched junction bases: 4. There are 15 residues in the CDR3. Per germline, CDR1 LGHDT and CDR2 YNNKEL (reference sequence). The CDR3 coding sequence is TGTGCCAGCAGCCGGACAGGGGGCGCGTACACTGAAGCTTTCTTT. Amino acid sequence: CASSRTGGAYTEAFF.

The chain recombines TRBV5-1 with TRBJ1-6; D is uncertain. From germline, CDR1 is SGHRS and CDR2 YFSETQ. The CDR3 covers 17 residues. The V and J ends lost 0 bases and 4 bases respectively, with 14 bases between them. In nucleotides, the CDR3 is TGCGCCAGCAGCTTGGCCGGGCCGCGGAATTATAATTCACCCCTCCACTTT. It is translated as CASSLAGPRNYNSPLHF.

The gene calls are TRBV13 and TRBJ2-7; D gene unclear. The germline V gene has CDR1 PRHDT and CDR2 FYEKMQ (reference sequence). Trimming took off 2 bases at V and 0 bases at J, with 8 bases between the two ends. The CDR3 has 14 amino acids. This CDR3 reads CASSLNRASYEQYF. The CDR3 region has the DNA TGTGCCAGCAGCTTAAATCGGGCCTCCTACGAGCAGTACTTC.

Comments on this clone: This clone may be a read error of a much larger clone one base away. This sequence joins TRBV6-2 or TRBV6-3 and TRBJ2-7; D is undetermined. Trimming left V 2 bases short and J 3 bases short, with 8 bases between. The V gene's germline CDR1 is MNHEY and CDR2 SVGEGT. The CDR3 spans 13 residues. CDR3 region: CASSYGRLYEQYF. Written as DNA, the CDR3 is TGTGCCAGCAGTTACGGCAGGCTCTACGAGCAGTACTTC.